The rows below give T cell receptor beta chains drawn from one sample of a study of shared clonotypes between healthy human individuals. The data were produced by immunoSEQ multiplex PCR, yet TCRdb's version contains in-frame clones alone and is incomplete. The sample consists of millions of clones, 85% to 95% of them appearing once. Input material: naive CD8+ T cells sorted from blood. Receptor source: a man between 18 and 29 years old in good health. Both conserved end residues are part of each CDR3. The D gene is left open where the match is weak. Rows may omit the clone size; those that give it use once, few, many or a size class.

CDR3nt	CDR3aa	v_gene	j_gene	abundance	d_gene
TGTGCCAGCAGTAGGGGGGTGGATAATTCACCCCTCCACTTT	CASSRGVDNSPLHF	TRBV4-2	TRBJ1-6	.	.
TGTGCCAGCAGTCGAAGGACAGGGAGGGCTTACAATGAGCAGTTCTTC	CASSRRTGRAYNEQFF	TRBV7-9	TRBJ2-1	.	.
TGTGCCAGCCAATCAGGGTGGGACACTGAAGCTTTCTTT	CASQSGWDTEAFF	TRBV6-5	TRBJ1-1	.	.
TGTGCCAGCAGTGACTCGGGACTAGCGGAAAACAATGAGCAGTTCTTC	CASSDSGLAENNEQFF	TRBV6-4	TRBJ2-1	.	TRBD2
TGTGCCAGCAGAGATAGCGGGAGAGGCTCCTACAATGAGCAGTTCTTC	CASRDSGRGSYNEQFF	TRBV2	TRBJ2-1	.	TRBD2
TGTGCCAGCAGCTTAGGTACATGGACCGGGGAGCTGTTTTTT	CASSLGTWTGELFF	TRBV11-2	TRBJ2-2	.	.
TGTGCCAGCAGCGTAGGGGGGGCCGGAGATACGCAGTATTTT	CASSVGGAGDTQYF	TRBV9	TRBJ2-3	.	.
TGTGCCAGCACCCCGGGGTCCCAAGGCGAGCAGTACTTC	CASTPGSQGEQYF	TRBV11-2	TRBJ2-7	few	.
TGTGCCAGCAGTTTCAGGGGATCGGGAAACACCATATATTTT	CASSFRGSGNTIYF	TRBV28	TRBJ1-3	.	.
TGTGCCAGCAGCTTAGAGGTCCTCGGGGTGGAGGGCACTGAAGCTTTCTTT	CASSLEVLGVEGTEAFF	TRBV7-2	TRBJ1-1	.	.
TGTGCCAGCAGTGAGGAGGGCGGCTATGGCTACACCTTC	CASSEEGGYGYTF	TRBV2	TRBJ1-2	.	.
TGTGCCAGCAGTGAACTCCCGGCCCCTACCAACAATGAGCAGTTCTTC	CASSELPAPTNNEQFF	TRBV6-1	TRBJ2-1	once	.
TGTGCCTGGAGTCGCCAGGGGAGCACAGATACGCAGTATTTT	CAWSRQGSTDTQYF	TRBV30	TRBJ2-3	.	.
TGTGCCAGTAGTATAGGGATCTACTACGAGCAGTACTTC	CASSIGIYYEQYF	TRBV19	TRBJ2-7	.	.
TGTGCCAGTAGTCTGGGACAGAACTACGAGCAGTACTTC	CASSLGQNYEQYF	TRBV19	TRBJ2-7	few	TRBD1
TGTGCCAGCAGCTCTACCCCCTATCAGCCCCAGCATTTT	CASSSTPYQPQHF	TRBV28	TRBJ1-5	.	.
TGTGCCAGCCTACCAGGGATAGGTCGGTCGGAGACCCAGTACTTC	CASLPGIGRSETQYF	TRBV6-5	TRBJ2-5	.	.
TGCGCCAGCAGCCAGTTGATGATCGGGGGGAACTCTGGAAACACCATATATTTT	CASSQLMIGGNSGNTIYF	TRBV4-1	TRBJ1-3	.	.
TGTGCCACCAGCAGAGAAAACGACTACACTGAAGCTTTCTTT	CATSRENDYTEAFF	TRBV15	TRBJ1-1	once	.
TGCGCCAGCAGCGCGGGACAGGTGTCAGATACGCAGTATTTT	CASSAGQVSDTQYF	TRBV10-2	TRBJ2-3	once	TRBD1
TGTGCCAGCAGCTCCCGGGACAGTTCCTACGAGCAGTACTTC	CASSSRDSSYEQYF	TRBV11-2	TRBJ2-7	.	TRBD1
TGTGCCAGTAGTATAGACAGTTTCACAGATACGCAGTATTTT	CASSIDSFTDTQYF	TRBV19	TRBJ2-3	.	.
TGTGCCAGTTTTAGGTGCTACGAGCAGTACTTC	CASFRCYEQYF	TRBV6-4	TRBJ2-7	.	.
TGTGCCAGCAGTCCGATTTTTGCCGAGAGGGAGACCCAGTACTTC	CASSPIFAERETQYF	TRBV27	TRBJ2-5	.	.
TGTGCCAGTAGTATCGGCGGACAGGATGGCTACACCTTC	CASSIGGQDGYTF	TRBV19	TRBJ1-2	.	TRBD1
TGTGCCAGCAGTTTCACTCAGGGAAGCTATGGCTACACCTTC	CASSFTQGSYGYTF	TRBV27	TRBJ1-2	once	.
TGTGCCAGCAGTGAAGCGCACTCACTCGCCGCTGGGGCCAACGTCCTGACTTTC	CASSEAHSLAAGANVLTF	TRBV2	TRBJ2-6	.	.
TGTGCCAGCAGGGCCGGTAATCGGGAGACCCAGTACTTC	CASRAGNRETQYF	TRBV11-2	TRBJ2-5	once	.
TGCAGCGCTAACGGACAGGGGGCCCCCTACGAGCAGTACTTC	CSANGQGAPYEQYF	TRBV29-1	TRBJ2-7	.	TRBD1
TGTGCCAGCAGCTTAACAACTACCGGACAGGCCTATGGCTACACCTTC	CASSLTTTGQAYGYTF	TRBV7-9	TRBJ1-2	.	TRBD1
TGTGCCAGCAGCTTAGAAACGGACGAGCAGTACTTC	CASSLETDEQYF	TRBV7-6	TRBJ2-7	.	.
TGCGCCAGCAGCACCCCCCCGGGCCTGGGGGCGGATGGCTACACCTTC	CASSTPPGLGADGYTF	TRBV4-1	TRBJ1-2	.	.
TGTGCCAGCAGTTTGCTTAGGAGTCTAAATAACACAGATACGCAGTATTTT	CASSLLRSLNNTDTQYF	TRBV28	TRBJ2-3	.	.
TGTGCCATCAGCGGGGGGGCGGGAGAGGGATCCTACGAGCAGTACTTC	CAISGGAGEGSYEQYF	TRBV10-3	TRBJ2-7	.	TRBD2
TGTGCCAGCAGTAGACGGGACATCCCCTACGAGCAGTACTTC	CASSRRDIPYEQYF	TRBV6-6	TRBJ2-7	.	.
TGTGCCAGCAGTTTCGTGGGGACAGACGAGCAGTACTTC	CASSFVGTDEQYF	TRBV28	TRBJ2-7	.	TRBD1
TGTGCCAGCACCAGGGAGACCCAGTACTTC	CASTRETQYF	TRBV6-7	TRBJ2-5	.	.
TGTGCCAGCAGCCCTGAGGGCAGGGGCCACGAGCAGTACTTC	CASSPEGRGHEQYF	TRBV5-4	TRBJ2-7	.	.
TGCGCCAGCTTACTAATGTACAGCACAGATACGCAGTATTTT	CASLLMYSTDTQYF	TRBV5-1	TRBJ2-3	.	.
TGTGCCAGTAACAACCTAGCGGGAGGGACAGATACGCAGTATTTT	CASNNLAGGTDTQYF	TRBV19	TRBJ2-3	once	TRBD2
TGTGCCAGCAGTTCCGGGACAGACTATGGCTACACCTTC	CASSSGTDYGYTF	TRBV6-5	TRBJ1-2	once	TRBD1
TGTGCCTCTACGACACTAGCGGTCACAGATACGCAGTATTTT	CASTTLAVTDTQYF	TRBV7-9	TRBJ2-3	.	TRBD2
TGCGCCAGCAGCTCCGTCGGGGTCTACAATGAGCAGTTCTTC	CASSSVGVYNEQFF	TRBV4-1	TRBJ2-1	.	.
TGTGCCAGCAGCTTAGGAAAAATTGGCTACACCTTC	CASSLGKIGYTF	TRBV13	TRBJ1-2	.	.
TGTGCTAGCAGCCCAGAAGCCAGGGGAAACACCGGGGAGCTGTTTTTT	CASSPEARGNTGELFF	TRBV7-7	TRBJ2-2	.	.
TGTGCCAGCAGAGAAGTGGGGAGTTCTGGAAACACCATATATTTT	CASREVGSSGNTIYF	TRBV28	TRBJ1-3	.	.
TGTGCCAGCAGTTACTCCTTGATGGGGAACAATGAGCAGTTCTTC	CASSYSLMGNNEQFF	TRBV6-5	TRBJ2-1	.	.
TGCGCCAGCAGCCGGGACAGGGCTAGTACCGGGGAGCTGTTTTTT	CASSRDRASTGELFF	TRBV4-3	TRBJ2-2	.	TRBD1
TGTGCCAGCAGCTCCAGCTTGCAAGAGACCCAGTACTTC	CASSSSLQETQYF	TRBV7-9	TRBJ2-5	.	.
TGTGCCAGCAGTTCGAGGACAGGTCCCTACGAGCAGTACTTC	CASSSRTGPYEQYF	TRBV2	TRBJ2-7	.	TRBD1
TGTGCCAGCAGTATCGGGGGGCTTGGCTACGAGCAGTACTTC	CASSIGGLGYEQYF	TRBV28	TRBJ2-7	.	.
TGTGCCAGCAGCGGGACAGGCTTTGGCTACACCTTC	CASSGTGFGYTF	TRBV9	TRBJ1-2	.	TRBD1
TGTGCCAGCAGCTTGGGGACAGGGATCCACGAGCAGTACTTC	CASSLGTGIHEQYF	TRBV5-6	TRBJ2-7	.	TRBD1
TGCAGCGTTGAAGATCTAGTGAGCGGAAGACCCTATGGCTACACCTTC	CSVEDLVSGRPYGYTF	TRBV29-1	TRBJ1-2	.	.
TGTGCCAGCAGTTTAACTACAGGACAGGGTCCGAATGAGCAGTTCTTC	CASSLTTGQGPNEQFF	TRBV27	TRBJ2-1	.	TRBD1
TGTGCCAGCAGCCTCCCGGGCGGGGGTTACGAGCAGTACTTC	CASSLPGGGYEQYF	TRBV5-6	TRBJ2-7	.	TRBD2
TGCGCCAGCTCCCCTCGAAGTATGGCGGGGGCTCCTTTCAACACAGATACGCAGTATTTT	CASSPRSMAGAPFNTDTQYF	TRBV10-1	TRBJ2-3	.	.